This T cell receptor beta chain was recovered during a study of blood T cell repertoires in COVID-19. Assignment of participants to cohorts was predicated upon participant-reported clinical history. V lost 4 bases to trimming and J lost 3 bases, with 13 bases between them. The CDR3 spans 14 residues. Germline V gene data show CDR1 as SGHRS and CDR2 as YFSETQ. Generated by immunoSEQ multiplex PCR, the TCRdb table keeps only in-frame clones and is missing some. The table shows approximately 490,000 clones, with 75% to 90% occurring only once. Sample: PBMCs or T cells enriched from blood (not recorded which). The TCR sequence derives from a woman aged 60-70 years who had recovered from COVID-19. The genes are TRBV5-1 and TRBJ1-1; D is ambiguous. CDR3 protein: CASSPRVLDTEAFF. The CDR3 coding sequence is TGCGCCAGCAGCCCGAGGGTATTAGACACTGAAGCTTTCTTT.